These T cell receptor beta chains were read from a single sample in a study of human T cells and chemical hapten exposure. TCRdb called the RACE reads again in MiXCR, with one record for every CDR3 protein. Seen here are approximately 400,000 distinct CDR3 sequences, 4.8% observed once, and the top ten hold under 3%. The material sequenced was whole blood, taken in connection with sensitization to the hapten diphenylcyclopropenone (DPC). These receptors originate from a woman aged 50 to 65 with alopecia areata. Some clones in this sample may be carry-over from other donors' samples. The CDR3 runs from the conserved cysteine through the conserved F or W. Fields, in order: J gene, V gene, clone size, D gene, CDR3 DNA, CDR3 protein. A D gene is named only where the DNA matches it firmly. Rows give clone size only sometimes, using once, few, many, or a class for an expanded clone.

J: TRBJ2-7
V: TRBV29-1
size: many
D: -
DNA: TGCAGCGTTGAAGAGGGAGGTTCCCTGGGGGAGCAGTACTTC
CDR3: CSVEEGGSLGEQYF

J: TRBJ2-3
V: TRBV24-1
size: -
D: TRBD2
DNA: TGTGCCACCAGTGAGCTAGCGGGAGGTGTCGAAGATACGCAGTATTTT
CDR3: CATSELAGGVEDTQYF

J: TRBJ2-3
V: TRBV11-2
size: few
D: TRBD2
DNA: TGTGCCAGCAGCTTAGTGGGCGGGAGGCCAAGCACAGATACGCAGTATTTT
CDR3: CASSLVGGRPSTDTQYF

J: TRBJ1-1
V: TRBV4-1
size: few
D: -
DNA: TGCGCCAGCAGCCAAGATGGGGGGGTCTGGGCTGAAGCTTTCTTT
CDR3: CASSQDGGVWAEAFF

J: TRBJ1-5
V: TRBV5-6
size: few
D: TRBD1
DNA: TGTGCCAGCAGCACTGGACAGGGGGCAGGGCCCCAGCATTTT
CDR3: CASSTGQGAGPQHF

J: TRBJ1-6
V: TRBV18
size: -
D: -
DNA: TGTGCCAGCTCACCAAAGTGGGGGGCAGAGTCACCCCTCCACTTT
CDR3: CASSPKWGAESPLHF

J: TRBJ2-1
V: TRBV29-1
size: many
D: TRBD2
DNA: TGCAGCGTTGAAGGGGCCTCCCTAGCGGGGGACAATGAGCAGTTCTTC
CDR3: CSVEGASLAGDNEQFF

J: TRBJ2-1
V: TRBV7-2
size: many
D: TRBD1
DNA: TGTGCCAGCAGCCTCTCCGGACAGGGGGCCTACAATGAGCAGTTCTTC
CDR3: CASSLSGQGAYNEQFF

J: TRBJ1-4
V: TRBV28
size: many
D: TRBD1
DNA: TGTGCCACCAACCAGGGGGCAGGAGAAAAACTGTTTTTT
CDR3: CATNQGAGEKLFF

J: TRBJ2-1
V: TRBV10-3
size: -
D: TRBD2
DNA: TGTGCCATCAGTGCCCGGGGACTAGCGGGGGGATCTGATGAGCAGTTCTTC
CDR3: CAISARGLAGGSDEQFF

J: TRBJ1-2
V: TRBV29-1
size: many
D: TRBD1
DNA: TGCAGCGTGGGGACAGGGACATCTCATGGCTACACCTTC
CDR3: CSVGTGTSHGYTF

J: TRBJ1-3
V: TRBV14
size: many
D: -
DNA: TGTGCCAGCAGCCAAGGTCGGCAGAGTGGAAACACCATATATTTT
CDR3: CASSQGRQSGNTIYF

J: TRBJ2-7
V: TRBV5-1
size: -
D: -
DNA: TGCGCCAGCAGCCCTCGGACTTTTCCCTACGAGCAGTACTTC
CDR3: CASSPRTFPYEQYF

J: TRBJ2-1
V: TRBV12-3/TRBV12-4
size: few
D: TRBD2
DNA: TGTGCCAGCACTAATGAGGGACTAGCGGGCAATGAGCAGTTCTTC
CDR3: CASTNEGLAGNEQFF

J: TRBJ2-4
V: TRBV20-1
size: many
D: -
DNA: TGCAGTGCGGGGGGGGCAGCCCAAAACATTCAGTACTTC
CDR3: CSAGGAAQNIQYF

J: TRBJ2-1
V: TRBV12-3/TRBV12-4
size: few
D: TRBD2
DNA: TGTGCCAGCAGTTCCCATAGAGCGGGGCGGGAGTTCAATGAGCAGTTCTTC
CDR3: CASSSHRAGREFNEQFF

J: TRBJ2-7
V: TRBV30
size: many
D: -
DNA: TGTGCCTGGAGTGGCTGGGGCCCCGTCAACGAGCAGTACTTC
CDR3: CAWSGWGPVNEQYF

J: TRBJ1-3
V: TRBV12-3/TRBV12-4
size: many
D: -
DNA: TGTGCCAGCAGTCCTCTATGGCTCTCTGGAAACACCATATATTTT
CDR3: CASSPLWLSGNTIYF

J: TRBJ1-1
V: TRBV7-2
size: many
D: -
DNA: TGTGCCAGCAGCTCAGAAACTGAAGCTTTCTTT
CDR3: CASSSETEAFF